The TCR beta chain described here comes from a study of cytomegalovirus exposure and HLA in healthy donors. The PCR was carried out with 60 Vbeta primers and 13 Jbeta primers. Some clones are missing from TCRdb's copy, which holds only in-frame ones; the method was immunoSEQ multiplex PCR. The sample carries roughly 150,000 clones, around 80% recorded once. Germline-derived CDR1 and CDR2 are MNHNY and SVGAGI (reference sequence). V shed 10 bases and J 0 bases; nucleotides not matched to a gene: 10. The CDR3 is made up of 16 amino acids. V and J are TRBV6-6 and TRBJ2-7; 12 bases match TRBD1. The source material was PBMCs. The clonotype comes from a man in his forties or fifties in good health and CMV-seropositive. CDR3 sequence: CATSSGTGGYSYEQYF. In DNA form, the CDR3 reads TGTGCCACCTCCTCCGGGACAGGGGGCTACTCCTACGAGCAGTACTTC.